Given below is one TCR beta chain in context. Germline CDR1 and CDR2: SGHKS and YYEKEE (reference sequence). V was trimmed by 1 base and J by 2 bases, leaving 13 bases between them. The CDR3 is 15 residues long. Treatment noted: roughly 19 received Ad26.COV2.S at low or high dose, single or two shots; about 5 received placebo; per-sample allocation not given. The samples date from day 63 after the first vaccine or placebo injection. The sample is drawn from a study of Ad26.COV2.S vaccination and SARS-CoV-2 variants. The method was immunoSEQ multiplex PCR; TCRdb's version includes in-frame clones alone and lacks a portion of them. The table includes fewer than 600,000 clones, around 89% detected once.

The chain employs TRBV5-5 and TRBJ2-7, with D perhaps TRBD2 (6 bases). The sequencing here drew on peripheral blood, taken in a trial of Ad26.COV2.S vaccine versus placebo. The clonotype was recovered from a person between 18 and 59 years old who received the Ad26.COV2.S COVID-19 vaccine or a placebo. CDR3 sequence: CASSLRFPGAYEQYF. The CDR3 bases are TGTGCCAGCAGCTTGCGATTTCCGGGGGCCTACGAGCAGTACTTC.